One and the same sample provided the 31 T cell receptor beta chains below, sequenced in a study of identifying expanded T cells in peripheral blood. Sequenced by immunoSEQ multiplex PCR; TCRdb stores in-frame clones only, minus some. The sample lists about 94,000 clones; roughly 87% were seen once. The sample taken for sequencing was blood. Receptor source: a person aged 18 to 75 in good health.

This clone was detected a few times. The chain carries TRBV10-1 and TRBJ1-1, with a tentative D call TRBD1 (5 bases). V was clipped by 3 bases and J by 6 bases, with 17 bases between them. The CDR3 length is 15 residues. Germline V lookup: CDR1 WNHNN, CDR2 SYGVQD (reference sequence). Here the CDR3 DNA reads TGCGCCAGCAGTGAATCGCAGGGTATTAACTCTGAAGCTTTCTTT. This translates into CASSESQGINSEAFF.

The chain has TRBV7-2 and TRBJ1-5; D uncertain. Per germline, CDR1 SGHTA and CDR2 FQGNSA. Trimming removed 5 bases from V and 3 bases from J, with 8 bases in between. The CDR3 is 13 residues long. The chain's CDR3 is CASSRDTNQPQHF. CDR3 nucleotide sequence: TGTGCCAGCAGCCGAGACACCAATCAGCCCCAGCATTTT.

The chain links TRBV6-1 to TRBJ2-2; possibly TRBD1 or TRBD2 for D (5 bases each). V was clipped by 8 bases and J by 5 bases, with 12 bases between them. CDR3 length: 13 residues. CDR1 is MNHNS, CDR2 SASEGT, per germline. The CDR3 DNA reads TGTGCCAGCGATAGGGACCCAACCGGGGAGCTGTTTTTT. It encodes CASDRDPTGELFF.

This chain uses TRBV6-6 with TRBJ1-6; D might be TRBD1 (6 bases). Germline CDR1 and CDR2: MNHNY and SVGAGI (reference sequence). V was trimmed by 5 bases and J by 8 bases, leaving 13 bases between them. The CDR3 spans 14 residues. The CDR3 DNA sequence: TGTGCCAGCAGTCCCCGGGGGGGGCATTCACCCCTCCACTTT. Translated, it gives CASSPRGGHSPLHF.

The gene calls are TRBV11-3 and TRBJ2-5; maybe TRBD2 (6 bases). V was trimmed by 7 bases and J by 2 bases, leaving 17 bases between them. The CDR3 loop spans 15 amino acids. Germline V gene lookup returns CDR1 SGHNT and CDR2 YENEEA. CDR3 loop: CASTGLGAGQETQYF. CDR3 in DNA: TGTGCCAGCACAGGACTTGGGGCGGGGCAAGAGACCCAGTACTTC.

The chain combines TRBV7-2 with TRBJ2-1, with a weak D call TRBD1 (5 bases). The ends were cut back, 4 bases at V and 8 bases at J, with 18 bases in the middle. There are 15 residues in the CDR3. Germline V gene lookup returns CDR1 SGHTA and CDR2 FQGNSA. CDR3 nucleotide sequence: TGTGCCAGCAGCTGGCCAGGAAGGGGTGTTTATGAGCAGTTCTTC. Its translation is CASSWPGRGVYEQFF.

The chain employs TRBV11-2 and TRBJ2-6; D perhaps matches TRBD2 (5 bases). Germline lookup yields CDR1 SGHAT and CDR2 FQNNGV. Trimming took off 1 base at V and 2 bases at J, with 6 bases between the two ends. The CDR3 sequence is 15 residues long. In nucleotides, the CDR3 is TGTGCCAGCAGCTTAGCCGGGACTGGGGCCAACGTCCTGACTTTC. Its protein is CASSLAGTGANVLTF. Full variable domain (outside the CDR3, taken from reference TRBV11-2 and TRBJ2-6): EAGVAQSPRYKIIEKRQSVAFWCNPISGHATLYWYQQILGQGPKLLIQFQNNGVVDDSQLPKDRFSAERLKGVDSTLKIQPAKLEDSAVYLCASSLAGTGANVLTFGAGSRLTVL.

Concerning this clone: This sample includes further DNA sequences coding for the same CDR3. The V and J genes are TRBV5-4 and TRBJ2-5; possible D gene TRBD1, 6 bases. V gave up 4 bases and J gave up 0 bases, with 10 bases separating them. Germline CDR1 SGHNT, CDR2 YYREEE (reference sequence). This CDR3 has 14 residues. CDR3 protein: CASSPGQNQETQYF. DNA for the CDR3: TGTGCCAGCAGCCCAGGACAGAACCAAGAGACCCAGTACTTC.

The chain has TRBV9 and TRBJ2-1, with 10 positions matching TRBD2. The CDR3 sequence is 15 residues long. Germline trimming cut 3 bases from V and 10 bases from J; bases unmatched to any gene: 10. Germline-derived CDR1 and CDR2 are SGDLS and YYNGEE. The CDR3 region is CASSEPGTSVWEQFF. The CDR3 DNA reads as TGTGCCAGCAGCGAACCCGGGACTAGCGTTTGGGAGCAGTTCTTC.

CDR3 sequence (DNA): TGTGCCAGCAGCCCCCTGACAGGGGTGAACACTGAAGCTTTCTTT. Translated, it gives CASSPLTGVNTEAFF. The gene calls are TRBV7-9 and TRBJ1-1; 8 bases align to TRBD1. CDR1 SEHNR and CDR2 FQNEAQ come from the germline V gene (reference sequence). The trim removed 5 bases at V and 0 bases at J, leaving 5 bases unmatched. There are 15 residues in the CDR3.

CDR3 nucleotide sequence: TGCGCCAGCAGCTCCTGGGGGGGACAGGTGATCGGGGAGCTGTTTTTT. Protein product: CASSSWGGQVIGELFF. V gene TRBV5-1 combines with J gene TRBJ2-2; tentative D call: TRBD1 (8 bases). Germline loops: CDR1 SGHRS, CDR2 YFSETQ. V was trimmed by 3 bases and J by 7 bases, leaving 19 bases between them. This CDR3 is built from 16 residues. Looking up the rest from reference TRBV5-1 and TRBJ2-2 gives the full variable domain: KAGVTQTPRYLIKTRGQQVTLSCSPISGHRSVSWYQQTPGQGLQFLFEYFSETQRNKGNFPGRFSGRQFSNSRSEMNVSTLELGDSALYLCASSSWGGQVIGELFFGEGSRLTVL.

The chain combines TRBV4-1 with TRBJ1-2, with 7 bases matching TRBD1. CDR3 length equals 15 residues. Germline values: CDR1 MGHRA, CDR2 YSYEKL. V dropped 0 bases and J dropped 3; count of bases not matched to a gene: 4. The CDR3, as DNA: TGCGCCAGCAGCCAAGACCCCACAGGGGACTATGGCTACACCTTC. Its translation is CASSQDPTGDYGYTF.

This chain connects TRBV7-3 to TRBJ2-3, with 7 bases that match TRBD2. CDR3 length: 15 amino acids. Germline CDR1 and CDR2: SGHTA and FQGTGA. The trim removed 3 bases at V and 5 bases at J, leaving 8 bases unmatched. CDR3 protein: CASSLTGTTLDTQYF. The CDR3 DNA reads TGTGCCAGCAGCTTGACTGGGACTACCCTAGATACGCAGTATTTT. The whole variable domain, remainder taken from reference TRBV7-3 and TRBJ2-3, is GAGVSQTPSNKVTEKGKYVELRCDPISGHTALYWYRQSLGQGPEFLIYFQGTGAADDSGLPNDRFFAVRPEGSVSTLKIQRTERGDSAVYLCASSLTGTTLDTQYFGPGTRLTVL.

The chain recombines TRBV10-3 with TRBJ2-7; 14 bases agree with TRBD2. Germline V gives CDR1 ENHRY, CDR2 SYGVKD. The CDR3 is made up of 16 amino acids. Germline trimming cut 2 bases from V and 5 bases from J; bases unmatched to any gene: 5. The CDR3 loop reads CAISEPTSGRANEQYF. The CDR3 bases are TGTGCCATCAGTGAGCCGACTAGCGGGAGGGCCAACGAGCAGTACTTC.

The chain combines TRBV4-2 with TRBJ1-4, with D hard to call. Trimming took 2 bases from V and 4 from J, leaving 14 bases between them. This CDR3 is 16 amino acids long. Germline V CDR1 and CDR2: LGHNA, YNFKEQ. For the CDR3, the DNA is TGTGCCAGCAGCCAACCTCCGGGGAATGGTAATGAAAAACTGTTTTTT. It codes for CASSQPPGNGNEKLFF.

The rearrangement links TRBV5-1 to TRBJ2-7, with 7 bases matching TRBD1. V was pared by 4 bases and J by 3 bases, with 7 bases of the junction left unmatched. Germline V lookup: CDR1 SGHRS, CDR2 YFSETQ. The CDR3 consists of 14 residues. The CDR3 reads CASSPGQFSYEQYF. Here the CDR3 DNA reads TGCGCCAGCAGCCCGGGACAGTTCAGCTACGAGCAGTACTTC.

This rearrangement joins TRBV6-1 to TRBJ1-4; unclear D gene. CDR1 is MNHNS, CDR2 SASEGT, per germline. Trimming shortened V by 5 bases and J by 5 bases, and 9 bases separated the two germline ends. The CDR3 totals 13 residues. The CDR3 DNA reads TGTGCCAGCAGTAGACGGGGAAATGAAAAACTGTTTTTT. Its translation is CASSRRGNEKLFF.

The V gene is TRBV6-5, the J gene TRBJ1-1; 9 positions agree with TRBD1. V lost 2 bases, J lost 2 bases, and 3 bases stayed unmatched. The germline V gene has CDR1 MNHEY and CDR2 SVGAGI. CDR3 length: 15 amino acids. For the CDR3, the DNA is TGTGCCAGCAGTTACGACAGGGGGGTTAACACTGAAGCTTTCTTT. Its translation: CASSYDRGVNTEAFF.

The genes are TRBV7-9 and TRBJ2-1; no clear D gene. Germline-derived CDR1 and CDR2 are SEHNR and FQNEAQ (reference sequence). The V end lost 5 bases, the J end lost 9 bases, and 11 bases lay between the germline ends. The CDR3 is 12 residues long. The CDR3 sequence: CASSPEIAEQFF. The CDR3 DNA reads as TGTGCCAGCAGCCCGGAGATTGCTGAGCAGTTCTTC.

Only a few counts were recorded for this clone. The chain has TRBV4-1 and TRBJ1-2; D not resolved. This CDR3 spans 15 amino acids. Germline V gene sequence: CDR1 MGHRA, CDR2 YSYEKL. V lost 3 bases and J lost 6, with 17 bases in between. The CDR3 sequence: CASSQERGLVDGYTF. The CDR3 DNA follows: TGCGCCAGCAGCCAGGAAAGAGGCCTAGTAGATGGCTACACCTTC.

The chain joins TRBV30 to TRBJ1-1; D gene uncertain. CDR3 length: 11 residues. V lost 0 bases and J 4 bases, leaving 3 bases between the germline ends. Germline assignment: CDR1 GTSNPN and CDR2 SVGIG (reference sequence). CDR3 DNA sequence: TGTGCCTGGAGTGTTGGCACTGAAGCTTTCTTT. Its translation: CAWSVGTEAFF.

The chain combines TRBV7-8 with TRBJ1-5, with D possibly TRBD1 on 5 matching bases. The CDR3 spans 13 residues. With 10 bases removed from V and 3 bases from J, the gap between germline ends came to 13 bases. The germline gives CDR1 SGHVS, CDR2 FQNEAQ. The CDR3 reads CATREGLNQPQHF. As DNA, the CDR3 is TGTGCCACCAGGGAGGGGCTCAATCAGCCCCAGCATTTT.

CDR3 sequence (DNA): TGCAGCGTTGTTCCCAGCGGGGGGCCCGATACGCAGTATTTT. Translating it yields CSVVPSGGPDTQYF. The chain employs TRBV29-1 and TRBJ2-3; 9 bases are shared with TRBD2. V lost 4 bases and J lost 6; bases outside the gene matches: 8. Germline V gene lookup returns CDR1 SQVTM and CDR2 ANQGSEA. The length of the CDR3 is 14 residues.

The CDR3 nucleotides are TGTGCCAGCAGTGAATCGGTGTCAGGGGCCTACGAGCAGTACTTC. Translation: CASSESVSGAYEQYF. This chain links TRBV25-1 with TRBJ2-7; a weak D match, TRBD1 (6 bases). This CDR3 comprises 15 residues. Trimming removed 1 base from V and 2 bases from J, with 12 bases in between. The germline V gene encodes CDR1 MGHDK and CDR2 SYGVNS.

The chain employs TRBV18 and TRBJ2-7; perhaps D is TRBD1 or TRBD2 (5 bases each). The CDR3 is 13 amino acids. The V and J ends lost 5 bases and 3 bases respectively, with 11 bases between them. The germline V gene has CDR1 KGHSH and CDR2 LQKENI. The CDR3 DNA is TGTGCCAGCTCAGACCGGGACCGCTACGAGCAGTACTTC. It specifies CASSDRDRYEQYF.

V gene TRBV6-1 combines with J gene TRBJ1-5; 7 bases agree with TRBD1. Germline V gene data show CDR1 as MNHNS and CDR2 as SASEGT. J gave up 3 bases and V 5 bases, and 7 bases lay outside the gene matches. CDR3 length: 15 amino acids. The CDR3: CASSRGQADNQPQHF. The CDR3 region has the DNA TGTGCCAGCAGTAGAGGACAGGCAGACAATCAGCCCCAGCATTTT.

This chain joins TRBV13 and TRBJ1-2; 7 bases match TRBD1. The CDR3 has 14 residues. V shed 7 bases and J 0 bases; nucleotides not matched to a gene: 5. Germline CDR1 PRHDT, CDR2 FYEKMQ (reference sequence). CDR3 DNA sequence: TGTGCCAGCACGAGGACAGGTACTAACTATGGCTACACCTTC. As protein: CASTRTGTNYGYTF.

In nucleotides, the CDR3 is TGCGCCAGCAGTACACAGGGAGAGCAGTTCTTC. Protein sequence: CASSTQGEQFF. This chain connects TRBV5-1 to TRBJ2-1; D possibly corresponds to TRBD1 (6 bases). This CDR3 region has 11 residues. Trimming removed 5 bases from V and 10 bases from J, with 10 bases in between. Germline V gene data show CDR1 as SGHRS and CDR2 as YFSETQ.

This clone has only one observation. V gene TRBV19 combines with J gene TRBJ2-1; 10 nucleotides line up with TRBD2. The germline gives CDR1 LNHDA, CDR2 SQIVND (reference sequence). The CDR3 spans 15 residues. V shed 3 bases and J 8 bases; nucleotides not matched to a gene: 7. The CDR3 loop is CASSITSGKVHEQFF. The CDR3 DNA sequence: TGTGCCAGTAGTATCACTAGCGGGAAGGTACATGAGCAGTTCTTC.

This clone was detected only once. The rearrangement uses TRBV5-6 and TRBJ2-5; no reliable D call. TRBJ2-7 explains the end of the DNA better; the J call may be wrong. Per germline, CDR1 SGHDT and CDR2 YYEEEE. This CDR3 spans 12 amino acids. CDR3 DNA: TGTGCCAGCAGCATGGTCCGGGCCGAGCAGTACTTC. Its translation is CASSMVRAEQYF.

V and J are TRBV16 and TRBJ1-5; no definite D call. Germline CDR1 and CDR2: KGHSY and FQNENV. V gave up 2 bases and J gave up 0 bases, with 8 bases separating them. This CDR3 comprises 15 residues. The CDR3 sequence: CASSQGRTSNQPQHF. CDR3 bases: TGTGCCAGCAGCCAAGGACGGACTAGCAATCAGCCCCAGCATTTT. The entire variable domain, with the rest obtained from reference TRBV16 and TRBJ1-5, is as follows: GEEVAQTPKHLVRGEGQKAKLYCAPIKGHSYVFWYQQVLKNEFKFLISFQNENVFDETGMPKERFSAKCLPNSPCSLEIQATKLEDSAVYFCASSQGRTSNQPQHFGDGTRLSIL.